This passage covers 25 T cell receptor beta chains from one sample sequenced in a study of T cells after yellow fever vaccination. In TCRdb, the 5' RACE reads were re-called with MiXCR into one record per CDR3 protein. Here the sample spans 500,000 to 550,000 distinct CDR3 sequences, around a fifth being singletons. The input for sequencing was PBMCs, taken 21 days after the first yellow fever vaccination. These receptors came from a man between 18 and 35 years old who received the YFV17D yellow fever vaccine.

This clonotype was seen a few times. CDR3 region: CASKRRAQETQYF. The DNA for the CDR3 is TGTGCCAGCAAACGTAGAGCCCAAGAGACCCAGTACTTC. The chain has TRBV7-2 and TRBJ2-5, with D uncertain. V dropped 7 bases and J dropped 1 base, with 10 bases sitting between them. The CDR3 has 13 residues. Per the germline V gene, CDR1 is SGHTA and CDR2 is FQGNSA.

This clonotype has only a few counts. The chain employs TRBV20-1 and TRBJ2-3; tentative D call: TRBD1 (6 bases). The germline V gene encodes CDR1 DFQATT and CDR2 SNEGSKA (reference sequence). V lost 6 bases and J 3 bases, leaving 13 bases between the germline ends. The CDR3 has 13 amino acids. CDR3 in DNA: TGCAGTGCGCCCTACAGGGTTACAGATACGCAGTATTTT. Translating gives CSAPYRVTDTQYF.

This clonotype was detected only a few times. This chain uses TRBV7-9 with TRBJ2-1, with unresolved D. The germline V gene encodes CDR1 SEHNR and CDR2 FQNEAQ (reference sequence). V lost 1 base to trimming and J lost 5 bases, with 12 bases between them. CDR3 length equals 15 residues. CDR3 amino acids: CASSLVRDGNNEQFF. In nucleotides, the CDR3 is TGTGCCAGCAGCTTAGTAAGAGACGGCAACAATGAGCAGTTCTTC.

Only a few counts were recorded for this clonotype. The chain employs TRBV7-2 and TRBJ1-1; D is perhaps TRBD1 (5 bases). This CDR3 spans 13 amino acids. V lost 6 bases and J 4 bases, leaving 12 bases between the germline ends. Germline V lookup: CDR1 SGHTA, CDR2 FQGNSA. CDR3 amino acids: CASRRGLTTEAFF. The CDR3 region has the DNA TGTGCCAGCAGGAGGGGACTTACCACTGAAGCTTTCTTT.

This clonotype was detected a few times. V and J are TRBV11-2 and TRBJ2-4, with no clear D. The CDR3 is made up of 19 amino acids. CDR1 is SGHAT and CDR2 is FQNNGV in the germline V gene. Trimming took off 0 bases at V and 2 bases at J, with 20 bases between the two ends. This chain's CDR3 is CASSLEAPTLITSKNIQYF. CDR3 nucleotides: TGTGCCAGCAGCTTAGAGGCCCCCACACTCATTACTTCCAAAAACATTCAGTACTTC. The complete variable domain, with remaining parts taken from reference TRBV11-2 and TRBJ2-4, reads EAGVAQSPRYKIIEKRQSVAFWCNPISGHATLYWYQQILGQGPKLLIQFQNNGVVDDSQLPKDRFSAERLKGVDSTLKIQPAKLEDSAVYLCASSLEAPTLITSKNIQYFGAGTRLSVL.

V gene TRBV12-3 or TRBV12-4 combines with J gene TRBJ2-5; D unclear. Deletions cut 5 bases from V and 5 bases from J, with 9 bases between. This CDR3 spans 12 amino acids. The CDR3 region is CASSVGMETQYF. CDR3 sequence (DNA): TGTGCCAGCAGTGTGGGGATGGAGACCCAGTACTTC.

The table lists this clonotype with a count of one. V and J are TRBV20-1 and TRBJ2-1, with 11 bases identical to TRBD2. The CDR3 contains 15 residues. The germline V gene has CDR1 DFQATT and CDR2 SNEGSKA (reference sequence). Trimming cost V 1 base and J 5 bases; bases outside gene matches: 4. This CDR3 reads CSARASGGYHNEQFF. In DNA, the CDR3 is TGCAGTGCTAGAGCTAGCGGGGGGTACCACAATGAGCAGTTCTTC.

This clonotype was seen only a few times. J is TRBJ2-2 and V is TRBV29-1, with 7 nucleotides matching TRBD2. Germline V lookup: CDR1 SQVTM, CDR2 ANQGSEA. J gave up 0 bases and V 3 bases, and 1 base lay outside the gene matches. The CDR3 consists of 14 residues. Here the CDR3 reads CSVDAGANTGELFF. For the CDR3, the DNA is TGCAGCGTTGACGCGGGGGCGAACACCGGGGAGCTGTTTTTT.

V usage is TRBV7-2 and J usage is TRBJ1-2, with TRBD1 as a possible D gene (6 bases). V shed 5 bases and J shed 4 bases, with 14 bases lying between them. Germline loops: CDR1 SGHTA, CDR2 FQGNSA. CDR3 length equals 14 residues. The CDR3, as DNA: TGTGCCAGCAGCCAGCCCGGGGGGGCCTATGGCTACACCTTC. Protein sequence: CASSQPGGAYGYTF.

V gene TRBV7-2 combines with J gene TRBJ2-1; D is possibly TRBD1 (6 bases). The CDR3 length is 15 residues. In germline, CDR1 is SGHTA, CDR2 FQGNSA. Deletions cut 2 bases from V and 8 bases from J, with 16 bases between. CDR3 DNA: TGTGCCAGCAGCTTACGTGACAGGCCCAATTATGAGCAGTTCTTC. It codes for CASSLRDRPNYEQFF.

This clonotype occurred a few times. The chain carries TRBV20-1 and TRBJ1-1; D is ambiguous. The CDR3 spans 11 residues. Trimming left V 3 bases short and J 2 bases short, with 4 bases between. Germline loops: CDR1 DFQATT, CDR2 SNEGSKA (reference sequence). CDR3 bases: TGCAGTGCTAGCTTTAACACTGAAGCTTTCTTT. Translating gives CSASFNTEAFF.

This clonotype was detected many times. V usage is TRBV7-2 and J usage is TRBJ2-3, with D perhaps matching TRBD1 (6 bases). From germline, CDR1 is SGHTA and CDR2 FQGNSA. V lost 5 bases, J lost 0 bases, and 24 bases lay in between. CDR3 length: 19 residues. The CDR3 reads CASSKLSGTPPFSTDTQYF. CDR3 nucleotides: TGTGCCAGCAGCAAGCTAAGTGGGACACCCCCATTTAGCACAGATACGCAGTATTTT.

In its sample, this clonotype was seen once. This rearrangement joins TRBV7-3 to TRBJ2-2; either TRBD1 or TRBD2 may supply D (7 bases each). CDR3 size: 16 residues. The V gene's germline CDR1 is SGHTA and CDR2 FQGTGA. V lost 8 bases to trimming and J lost 4 bases, with 20 bases between them. In DNA, the CDR3 is TGTGCCAGCGCCAAGGGGGCGGGGGACTCCACCGGGGAGCTGTTTTTT. Translating it yields CASAKGAGDSTGELFF.

This clonotype was found a few times. This rearrangement joins TRBV5-8 to TRBJ2-1; TRBD2 matches at 7 bases. V gave up 4 bases and J gave up 0 bases; unmatched junction bases: 10. CDR3 length equals 17 residues. Looked up from germline, CDR1 is SGHTS and CDR2 is YDEGEE. The chain's CDR3 is CASSPSPSSGSYNEQFF. CDR3 sequence (DNA): TGTGCCAGCAGCCCTTCTCCTTCTAGCGGCTCCTACAATGAGCAGTTCTTC.

The V gene is TRBV4-3, the J gene TRBJ2-2; perhaps TRBD2 as D (5 bases). The CDR3 runs 14 residues. The germline CDR1 and CDR2 sequences are LGHNA and YSLEER. Trimming took 1 base from V and 3 from J, leaving 6 bases between them. In DNA, the CDR3 is TGCGCCAGCAGCCAAGCGGGGTACACCGGGGAGCTGTTTTTT. Protein product: CASSQAGYTGELFF.

With regard to this clonotype: It is likely a read error, because the conserved phenylalanine at the end of the CDR3 is missing. This sequence joins TRBV12-3 or TRBV12-4 and TRBJ1-1, with TRBD1 matching over 11 bases. The CDR3 runs to 14 residues. The ends lost 5 bases at V and 4 bases at J; junction bases unmatched: 3. The CDR3 region is CASSRGQGGTEAFL. The CDR3 DNA is TGTGCCAGCAGTCGGGGACAGGGGGGCACTGAAGCTTTCCTT.

V is TRBV5-8 and J is TRBJ1-4; tentative D call: TRBD1 (6 bases). CDR1 and CDR2 from the germline V gene are SGHTS and YDEGEE. The CDR3 runs 15 residues. The V gene lost 7 bases and the J gene lost 1 base, with 14 bases spanning the gap. CDR3 nucleotides: TGTGCCAGCCGCACCCGACAGGAAACTAATGAAAAACTGTTTTTT. Its translation is CASRTRQETNEKLFF.

This clonotype was counted only a few times. The rearrangement joins TRBV7-9 to TRBJ1-1, with TRBD1 matching 9 bases. Per germline, CDR1 SEHNR and CDR2 FQNEAQ (reference sequence). The CDR3 spans 14 residues. The V segment lost 1 base and the J segment 6 bases; nucleotides outside the gene matches: 3. The DNA for the CDR3 is TGTGCCAGCAGCTTAGAGGGACAGGGCCCTGAAGCTTTCTTT. It encodes CASSLEGQGPEAFF.

The V gene is TRBV3-1, the J gene TRBJ1-2, with D unclear. The CDR3 is 14 amino acids. The V and J ends lost 3 bases and 4 bases respectively, with 12 bases between them. Germline CDR1 reads LGHDT; CDR2 reads YNNKEL (reference sequence). This CDR3 is CASSQGGLGYGYTF. The CDR3 DNA follows: TGTGCCAGCAGCCAGGGAGGGCTCGGCTATGGCTACACCTTC.

This clonotype was recorded a few times. The chain has TRBV20-1 and TRBJ2-5, with TRBD1 matching 9 bases. This CDR3 has 13 amino acids. Looked up from germline, CDR1 is DFQATT and CDR2 is SNEGSKA (reference sequence). The trim removed 7 bases at V and 4 bases at J, leaving 7 bases unmatched. CDR3 sequence reads: CSVRTGDTETQYF. The CDR3 DNA sequence: TGCAGTGTCCGGACAGGGGATACAGAGACCCAGTACTTC.

This clonotype was counted only a few times. The chain carries TRBV15 and TRBJ2-3; possible D gene TRBD2, 6 bases. The CDR3 is made up of 14 amino acids. V was pared by 3 bases and J by 6 bases, with 13 bases between. The V gene's germline CDR1 is LNHNV and CDR2 YYDKDF (reference sequence). CDR3 DNA sequence: TGTGCCACCAGCAGGGCTCGACTAGTGGATACGCAGTATTTT. Residues: CATSRARLVDTQYF.

This clonotype was seen a few times. This sequence joins TRBV20-1 and TRBJ2-3; possibly TRBD2 for D (6 bases). The germline V and J ends were trimmed by 6 bases and 0 bases, with 13 bases remaining between them. The CDR3 is 14 residues long. Germline CDR1 reads DFQATT; CDR2 reads SNEGSKA (reference sequence). The CDR3 DNA reads TGCAGTGCCGCTCGGCTAGCGAGCACAGATACGCAGTATTTT. Translating gives CSAARLASTDTQYF.

The J gene is TRBJ2-7, the V gene TRBV7-8, with 7 bases lining up with TRBD1. The CDR3 runs to 15 residues. With 2 bases clipped from V and 0 bases from J, the junction kept 4 bases outside the gene matches. Germline values: CDR1 SGHVS, CDR2 FQNEAQ. The CDR3 region is CASSLPDRASYEQYF. Here the CDR3 DNA reads TGTGCCAGCAGCTTACCAGACAGGGCCTCCTACGAGCAGTACTTC.

V gene TRBV10-3 combines with J gene TRBJ1-2; 8 bases agree with TRBD1. The CDR3 is 13 amino acids. In germline, CDR1 is ENHRY, CDR2 SYGVKD. Trimming took 6 bases from V and 3 from J; bases not matched to a gene: 3. The CDR3 loop is CAIRQGADYGYTF. The DNA of the CDR3 is TGTGCCATCAGGCAGGGGGCCGACTATGGCTACACCTTC.

The chain is built from TRBV24-1 and TRBJ1-2; D is ambiguous. V was trimmed by 1 base and J by 5 bases, leaving 10 bases between them. The germline CDR1 and CDR2 sequences are KGHDR and SFDVKD. CDR3 length equals 14 residues. CDR3 in amino acids: CATSDFSRSYGYTF. The DNA of the CDR3 is TGTGCCACCAGTGATTTTTCCAGGTCATATGGCTACACCTTC.